Following are 20 T cell receptor beta chains from one sample sequenced in a study of cytomegalovirus exposure and HLA in healthy donors. Libraries were prepared by immunoSEQ multiplex PCR; TCRdb keeps only in-frame clonotypes and omits some of them. Of about 110,000 clones in the sample, approximately 89% are singletons; the top ten hold 1.9%. The specimen was PBMCs. The source is a young woman in good health and CMV-seronegative.

For the CDR3, the DNA is TGTGCCAGCAGCCCGGGGGGGGCCTGGAACACTGAAGCTTTCTTT. Encoded protein: CASSPGGAWNTEAFF. The gene calls are TRBV5-4 and TRBJ1-1; D is possibly TRBD1 (6 bases). Deletions cut 4 bases from V and 1 base from J, with 14 bases between. Germline values: CDR1 SGHNT, CDR2 YYREEE (reference sequence). This CDR3 has 15 amino acids.

CDR3 amino acids: CSVDGGRSEAFF. The CDR3 nucleotides read TGCAGCGTTGATGGGGGGAGATCTGAAGCTTTCTTT. The V gene is TRBV29-1, the J gene TRBJ1-1; D possibly corresponds to TRBD1 (5 bases). Per the germline V gene, CDR1 is SQVTM and CDR2 is ANQGSEA. This CDR3 is built from 12 residues. V was shortened by 3 bases and J by 6 bases, with 11 bases between the two germline ends.

The J gene is TRBJ2-5, the V gene TRBV5-1; D is unresolved. The V end lost 5 bases, the J end lost 3 bases, and 23 bases lay between the germline ends. CDR3 length equals 17 residues. In germline, CDR1 is SGHRS, CDR2 YFSETQ. Written as DNA, the CDR3 is TGCGCCAGCAGGCCCGTCGGCGGCCTGATGGCCGAAGAGACCCAGTACTTC. This encodes CASRPVGGLMAEETQYF.

V usage is TRBV7-2 and J usage is TRBJ2-7, with TRBD2 matching 12 bases. This CDR3 spans 16 amino acids. CDR1 is SGHTA and CDR2 is FQGNSA in the germline V gene. Trimming took 5 bases from V and 2 from J; bases not matched to a gene: 7. This CDR3 reads CASSPGTSGLTYEQYF. In nucleotides, the CDR3 is TGTGCCAGCAGCCCCGGGACTAGCGGGCTTACCTACGAGCAGTACTTC. Drawing the rest from reference TRBV7-2 and TRBJ2-7, the complete variable domain is GAGVSQSPSNKVTEKGKDVELRCDPISGHTALYWYRQSLGQGLEFLIYFQGNSAPDKSGLPSDRFSAERTGGSVSTLTIQRTQQEDSAVYLCASSPGTSGLTYEQYFGPGTRLTVT.

The chain combines TRBV7-8 with TRBJ2-5, with 7 bases identical to TRBD2. The CDR3 totals 16 residues. V lost 5 bases, J lost 5 bases, and 14 bases stayed unmatched. Germline V gene lookup returns CDR1 SGHVS and CDR2 FQNEAQ. CDR3 region: CASSPGTAGGTETQYF. CDR3 sequence (DNA): TGTGCCAGCAGCCCGGGGACTGCCGGGGGGACGGAGACCCAGTACTTC. The complete variable domain, with remaining parts taken from reference TRBV7-8 and TRBJ2-5, reads GAGVSQSPRYKVAKRGQDVALRCDPISGHVSLFWYQQALGQGPEFLTYFQNEAQLDKSGLPSDRFFAERPEGSVSTLKIQRTQQEDSAVYLCASSPGTAGGTETQYFGPGTRLLVL.

The chain employs TRBV7-2 and TRBJ1-5; TRBD1 agrees at 8 bases. Germline CDR1 reads SGHTA; CDR2 reads FQGNSA. CDR3 length equals 14 residues. The ends lost 4 bases at V and 5 bases at J; junction bases unmatched: 4. In DNA form, the CDR3 reads TGTGCCAGCAGCTCCCCCAGGGGGCATCAGCCCCAGCATTTT. Protein sequence: CASSSPRGHQPQHF.

The genes are TRBV6-5 and TRBJ1-4; D possibly corresponds to TRBD1 (5 bases). From germline, CDR1 is MNHEY and CDR2 SVGAGI. Trimming took off 2 bases at V and 6 bases at J, with 13 bases between the two ends. The CDR3 has 15 amino acids. CDR3 region: CASSYAWGKDEKLFF. The DNA of the CDR3 is TGTGCCAGCAGTTACGCCTGGGGCAAGGATGAAAAACTGTTTTTT.

The V and J genes are TRBV7-2 and TRBJ2-7, with 8 bases that match TRBD1. The CDR3 covers 17 residues. After removal of 3 bases from V and 4 bases from J, the junction contained 14 bases not matched to a gene. Germline V gene data show CDR1 as SGHTA and CDR2 as FQGNSA. In DNA form, the CDR3 reads TGTGCCAGCAGCTTCCGACAGGGGCTTTTCAGCGGATACGAGCAGTACTTC. It specifies CASSFRQGLFSGYEQYF.

This sequence joins TRBV27 and TRBJ2-1; 14 bases are a match to TRBD2. With V trimmed by 2 bases and J by 8 bases, 8 bases remained unmatched. The CDR3 runs to 17 residues. Germline lookup yields CDR1 MNHEY and CDR2 SMNVEV (reference sequence). The CDR3 region is CASSLRGTSGSIHEQFF. CDR3 DNA sequence: TGTGCCAGCAGTTTACGCGGGACTAGCGGGAGTATCCATGAGCAGTTCTTC.

This clone was found a few times. The J gene is TRBJ1-5, the V gene TRBV11-2, with TRBD1 matching over 9 bases. The CDR3 is 15 amino acids. The ends lost 5 bases at V and 3 bases at J; junction bases unmatched: 5. CDR1 and CDR2 from the germline V gene are SGHAT and FQNNGV. CDR3 residues: CASSRNRGLNQPQHF. In DNA, the CDR3 is TGTGCCAGCAGCCGTAACAGGGGGCTCAATCAGCCCCAGCATTTT.

The chain carries TRBV4-1 and TRBJ2-3; TRBD2 aligns across 14 bases. The V segment lost 4 bases and the J segment 1 base; nucleotides outside the gene matches: 7. The CDR3 contains 18 residues. Germline V gene data show CDR1 as MGHRA and CDR2 as YSYEKL. In nucleotides, the CDR3 is TGCGCCAGCAGCCCCGGACTAGCGGGAGGAGGAGGCACAGATACGCAGTATTTT. Encoded protein: CASSPGLAGGGGTDTQYF.

The chain employs TRBV18 and TRBJ2-2; 8 bases line up with TRBD1. The length of the CDR3 is 14 residues. V shed 9 bases and J 2 bases; nucleotides not matched to a gene: 5. CDR1 and CDR2 (germline): KGHSH, LQKENI. This chain's CDR3 is CASRTGGNTGELFF. DNA for the CDR3: TGTGCCAGTCGAACAGGGGGTAACACCGGGGAGCTGTTTTTT.

This chain uses TRBV25-1 with TRBJ1-1, with unresolved D. This CDR3 contains 15 residues. Trimming removed 7 bases at V and 3 bases at J, with 18 bases between. CDR1 is MGHDK and CDR2 is SYGVNS in the germline V gene. CDR3 coding DNA: TGTGCCAGCATCCCACAGCTTGGTCACTACACTGAAGCTTTCTTT. It translates to CASIPQLGHYTEAFF.

This chain uses TRBV11-2 with TRBJ1-5; D unresolved. Deletions cut 5 bases from V and 11 bases from J, with 13 bases between. This CDR3 region has 12 residues. Germline CDR1 reads SGHAT; CDR2 reads FQNNGV. The DNA for the CDR3 is TGTGCCAGCAGCCCCGAGAGAGGGACCCAGCATTTT. Its translation is CASSPERGTQHF. Variable domain in full (rest from reference TRBV11-2 and TRBJ1-5): EAGVAQSPRYKIIEKRQSVAFWCNPISGHATLYWYQQILGQGPKLLIQFQNNGVVDDSQLPKDRFSAERLKGVDSTLKIQPAKLEDSAVYLCASSPERGTQHFGDGTRLSIL.

The chain joins TRBV28 to TRBJ2-7; D gene unclear. The CDR3 is 14 residues long. Germline V gene data show CDR1 as MDHEN and CDR2 as SYDVKM. The germline V and J ends were trimmed by 5 bases and 0 bases, with 11 bases remaining between them. The CDR3 DNA reads TGTGCCAGCAGTACCCTGCGCCTCTCCTACGAGCAGTACTTC. Residues: CASSTLRLSYEQYF.

This clone was seen just once. V usage is TRBV5-6 and J usage is TRBJ2-7; D gene ambiguous. The CDR3 is made up of 14 amino acids. Germline V gene lookup returns CDR1 SGHDT and CDR2 YYEEEE. Trimming removed 3 bases at V and 1 base at J, with 11 bases between. The CDR3 region is CASSSTQVSYEQYF. CDR3 nucleotides: TGTGCCAGCAGCTCCACTCAGGTTTCCTACGAGCAGTACTTC. The full variable domain, in which reference TRBV5-6 and TRBJ2-7 provide the parts outside the CDR3, is DAGVTQSPTHLIKTRGQQVTLRCSPKSGHDTVSWYQQALGQGPQFIFQYYEEEERQRGNFPDRFSGHQFPNYSSELNVNALLLGDSALYLCASSSTQVSYEQYFGPGTRLTVT.

This chain connects TRBV6-1 to TRBJ1-2, with 7 bases aligning to TRBD1. CDR3 length: 14 amino acids. V dropped 6 bases and J dropped 6; count of bases not matched to a gene: 10. Germline V gene data show CDR1 as MNHNS and CDR2 as SASEGT. The CDR3 loop is CASSSRSGGNGYTF. The DNA for the CDR3 is TGTGCCAGCAGCTCAAGATCAGGGGGGAATGGCTACACCTTC.

The chain is built from TRBV4-2 and TRBJ2-5, with a tentative D call TRBD1 (5 bases). V lost 1 base, J lost 1 base, and 10 bases lay in between. This CDR3 is built from 15 residues. From germline, CDR1 is LGHNA and CDR2 YNFKEQ. The CDR3 spells CASSQAGASQETQYF. Written as DNA, the CDR3 is TGTGCCAGCAGCCAAGCTGGGGCCAGCCAAGAGACCCAGTACTTC.

This chain uses TRBV10-3 with TRBJ2-2; no clear D gene. CDR1 ENHRY and CDR2 SYGVKD come from the germline V gene. The length of the CDR3 is 13 residues. With 6 bases removed from V and 2 bases from J, the gap between germline ends came to 7 bases. The CDR3 nucleotides read TGTGCCATCAGGCCGGTTAACACCGGGGAGCTGTTTTTT. Amino acids: CAIRPVNTGELFF.

This clone was recorded a few times. This chain connects TRBV29-1 to TRBJ2-1; 8 nucleotides match TRBD2. The CDR3 contains 10 residues. The germline V gene has CDR1 SQVTM and CDR2 ANQGSEA. V shed 6 bases and J 15 bases; nucleotides not matched to a gene: 7. The CDR3, as DNA: TGCAGCGTCCTGACGGGGGGGTGGTTCTTC. Translated, it gives CSVLTGGWFF.